A single sample is the source of the 6 T cell receptor beta chains below, sequenced in a study of human T cells and chemical hapten exposure. Time point described: patch test 3, about 24 weeks after DPC sensitization. Specified treatment: therapeutic diphenylcyclopropenone sensitization with weekly scalp DPC. A single record per CDR3 protein comes from TCRdb applying MiXCR to the RACE reads. The profile shows around 150,000 distinct CDR3 sequences, around a quarter of them singletons. Sequenced material: whole blood, taken in connection with sensitization to the hapten diphenylcyclopropenone (DPC). The receptors stem from a young woman with alopecia areata. Some clones in this sample may be carry-over from other donors' samples.

This clonotype was seen a few times. The germline gene is not matched at one end of the junction; a read error may be the cause. The rearrangement uses TRBV20-1 and TRBJ2-7, with 14 bases fitting TRBD2. Germline values: CDR1 DFQATT, CDR2 SNEGSKA (reference sequence). CDR3 length: 15 residues. CDR3 sequence: CSARGGTSGSRKQYF. The CDR3 DNA reads TGCAGTGCCAGAGGTGGGACTAGCGGGAGCCGAAAGCAGTACTTC.

This clonotype showed up just a few times. V gene TRBV6-5 combines with J gene TRBJ1-4, with D perhaps matching TRBD1 (5 bases). The germline V gene has CDR1 MNHEY and CDR2 SVGAGI. Trimming took off 4 bases at V and 4 bases at J, with 10 bases between the two ends. CDR3 length: 14 residues. CDR3 sequence: CASSSSGSNEKLFF. For the CDR3, the DNA is TGTGCCAGCAGTTCCTCAGGGAGTAATGAAAAACTGTTTTTT.

This sequence joins TRBV28 and TRBJ1-5; a weak D match, TRBD1 (6 bases). There are 15 residues in the CDR3. Germline assignment: CDR1 MDHEN and CDR2 SYDVKM. Trimming shortened V by 10 bases and J by 4 bases, and 20 bases separated the two germline ends. Here the CDR3 DNA reads TGTGCCACACGGGCAGGGTGGAGGGGGAATCAGCCCCAGCATTTT. Encoded protein: CATRAGWRGNQPQHF. The full variable domain, completed using reference TRBV28 and TRBJ1-5, is DVKVTQSSRYLVKRTGEKVFLECVQDMDHENMFWYRQDPGLGLRLIYFSYDVKMKEKGDIPEGYSVSREKKERFSLILESASTNQTSMYLCATRAGWRGNQPQHFGDGTRLSIL.

This clonotype was seen only a few times. The chain combines TRBV24-1 with TRBJ2-5, with 7 positions matching TRBD2. The CDR3 is 15 amino acids. V lost 3 bases to trimming and J lost 2 bases; unmatched junction nucleotides: 5. CDR1 is KGHDR, CDR2 SFDVKD, per germline. The CDR3 region is CATSDPTSAQETQYF. In nucleotides, the CDR3 is TGTGCCACCAGTGATCCAACTAGCGCTCAAGAGACCCAGTACTTC.

This sequence joins TRBV11-2 and TRBJ2-1; 8 nucleotides line up with TRBD2. Germline V gives CDR1 SGHAT, CDR2 FQNNGV. J was trimmed by 2 bases and V by 6 bases; bases with no gene match: 6. The CDR3 is 15 residues long. The CDR3 loop reads CASSPSGFPYNEQFF. Written as DNA, the CDR3 is TGTGCCAGCAGTCCTAGCGGGTTCCCCTACAATGAGCAGTTCTTC.

This clonotype was seen a handful of times. V is TRBV27 and J is TRBJ2-4, with D tentatively TRBD1 or TRBD2 (5 bases each). Germline CDR1 and CDR2: MNHEY and SMNVEV (reference sequence). The ends were cut back, 5 bases at V and 8 bases at J, with 13 bases in the middle. This CDR3 comprises 13 residues. This CDR3 is CASSRGVFDIQYF. The DNA for the CDR3 is TGTGCCAGCAGTCGAGGGGTATTCGACATTCAGTACTTC.